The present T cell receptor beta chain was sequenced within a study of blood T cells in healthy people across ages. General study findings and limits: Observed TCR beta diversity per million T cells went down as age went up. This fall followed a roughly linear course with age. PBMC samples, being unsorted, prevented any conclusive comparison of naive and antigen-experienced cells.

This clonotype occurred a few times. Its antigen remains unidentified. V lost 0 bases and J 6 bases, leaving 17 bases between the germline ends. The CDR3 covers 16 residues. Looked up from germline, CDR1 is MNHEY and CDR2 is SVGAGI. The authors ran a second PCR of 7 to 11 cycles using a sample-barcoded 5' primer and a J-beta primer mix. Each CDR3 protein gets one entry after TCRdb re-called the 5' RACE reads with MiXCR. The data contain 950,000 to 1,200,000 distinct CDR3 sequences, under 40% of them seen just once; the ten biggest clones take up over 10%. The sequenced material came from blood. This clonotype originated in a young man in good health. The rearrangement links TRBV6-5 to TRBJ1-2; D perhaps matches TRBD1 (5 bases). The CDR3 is CASSYSIIRGFDGYTF. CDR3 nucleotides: TGTGCCAGCAGTTACTCGATTATAAGGGGCTTTGATGGCTACACCTTC.